This T cell receptor (beta chain) was captured in a study of memory CD4+ T cells and cytomegalovirus serostatus. Single viable CD3+CD4+CD8-CD45RO+ cells were sorted as the memory CD4+ T cells. After thawing, CD4+ T cells were positively selected. Clones were read by immunoSEQ multiplex PCR, and TCRdb kept only the in-frame ones, dropping some. The sample includes tens of thousands of clones, 75% to 85% seen only once; the top ten take 6.4%. This clone was observed once. The material sequenced was memory CD4+ T cells from blood. The clonotype originates from an adult in good health and CMV-seronegative.

The CDR3 region has the DNA TGTGCCAGCAGTTCCCCCTTAGGACCCGGGGAGCTGTTTTTT. This codes for CASSSPLGPGELFF. V usage is TRBV28 and J usage is TRBJ2-2, with unresolved D. Trimming removed 4 bases at V and 6 bases at J, with 12 bases between. Germline V CDR1 and CDR2: MDHEN, SYDVKM. The CDR3 sequence is 14 residues long. The complete variable domain, with remaining parts taken from reference TRBV28 and TRBJ2-2, reads DVKVTQSSRYLVKRTGEKVFLECVQDMDHENMFWYRQDPGLGLRLIYFSYDVKMKEKGDIPEGYSVSREKKERFSLILESASTNQTSMYLCASSSPLGPGELFFGEGSRLTVL.